This T cell receptor beta chain was retrieved from a study of T cells after posttransplantation cyclophosphamide. A marrow graft followed busulfan-fludarabine conditioning, with cyclophosphamide on days +3 and +4. The method was immunoSEQ multiplex PCR; TCRdb's version includes in-frame clones alone and lacks a portion of them. The sample has 23,000 or so clones; around 85% are singletons. For this clone: What it binds is unknown.

Notes on the study in general: Donor-recipient repertoire similarity was low at 1-2 months, rising over year one. Tissue-infiltrating T cells from skin or gut overlapped little with blood T cells.

The CDR3 runs to 13 residues. Trimming took 0 bases from V and 4 from J, leaving 6 bases between them. Germline V lookup: CDR1 LGHNA, CDR2 YSLEER. The TCR was taken from a female patient between 30 and 40 years old who received an allogeneic stem cell transplant from an unrelated donor, was CMV-positive, and had no GVHD. Some of these T cells may belong to the graft donor. The rearrangement links TRBV4-3 to TRBJ1-1; D remains unclear. Sample: PBMCs, taken after allogeneic stem cell transplant with posttransplant cyclophosphamide. The chain's CDR3 is CASSQEEGTEAFF. CDR3 DNA sequence: TGCGCCAGCAGCCAAGAGGAGGGCACTGAAGCTTTCTTT.